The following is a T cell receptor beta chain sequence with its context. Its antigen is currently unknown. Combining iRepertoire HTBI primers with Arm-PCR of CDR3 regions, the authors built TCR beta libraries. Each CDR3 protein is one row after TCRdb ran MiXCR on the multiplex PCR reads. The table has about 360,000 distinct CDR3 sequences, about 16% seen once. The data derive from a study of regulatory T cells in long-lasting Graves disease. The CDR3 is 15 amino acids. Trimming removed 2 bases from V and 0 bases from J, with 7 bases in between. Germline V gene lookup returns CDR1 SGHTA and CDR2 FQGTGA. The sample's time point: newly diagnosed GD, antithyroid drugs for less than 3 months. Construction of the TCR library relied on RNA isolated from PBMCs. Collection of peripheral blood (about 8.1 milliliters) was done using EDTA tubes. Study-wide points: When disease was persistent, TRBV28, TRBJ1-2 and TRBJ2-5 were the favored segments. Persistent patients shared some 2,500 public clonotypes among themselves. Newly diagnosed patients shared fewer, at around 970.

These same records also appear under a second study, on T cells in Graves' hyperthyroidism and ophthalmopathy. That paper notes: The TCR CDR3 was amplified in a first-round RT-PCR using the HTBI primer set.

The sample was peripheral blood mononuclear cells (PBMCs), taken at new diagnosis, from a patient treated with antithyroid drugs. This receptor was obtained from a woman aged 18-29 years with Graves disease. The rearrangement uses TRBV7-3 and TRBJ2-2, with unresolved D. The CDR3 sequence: CASSLEMPNTGELFF. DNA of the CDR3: TGTGCCAGCAGCTTAGAGATGCCGAACACCGGGGAGCTGTTTTTT.